Shown below are 27 T cell receptor beta chains from a single sample sequenced in a study of blood T cells in healthy people across ages (dated by TCRdb to the mid-2010s). Libraries were constructed by 5' RACE. Sequenced on an Illumina HiSeq 2500. The second PCR ran for roughly 7 to 11 cycles and used a J-beta primer mix along with a sample-barcoded 5' primer. TCRdb cleaned the public reads at Q25 with fastp, built clones with MiXCR and kept in-frame beta chains. Each entry is one CDR3 protein sequence, shown with its most common DNA and genes. Here the sample has hundreds of thousands of distinct CDR3 sequences; roughly 50% occur a single time. The leading ten clones occupy under 50% of the sample. Sequencing was performed on blood. The receptors here all came from a man older than 75 in good health.

The genes are TRBV3-1 and TRBJ2-7, with D possibly matching TRBD1 (6 bases). Germline loops: CDR1 LGHDT, CDR2 YNNKEL (reference sequence). The CDR3 consists of 15 residues. Trimming left V 4 bases short and J 2 bases short, with 15 bases between. The CDR3 bases are TGTGCCAGCAGCCCCCTACGGACAGTCCCCTACGAGCAGTACTTC. Protein product: CASSPLRTVPYEQYF.

As to this clonotype: One end of the junction is discordant with germline, which a read error may explain. The V gene is TRBV3-1, the J gene TRBJ2-7; 8 bases are a match to TRBD2. This CDR3 spans 16 amino acids. Germline-derived CDR1 and CDR2 are LGHDT and YNNKEL (reference sequence). The DNA for the CDR3 is TGTGCCAACAGCCAAGGGACCAGCGGGGGAACCTACGAGCAGTACTTC. Translation: CANSQGTSGGTYEQYF.

The chain is built from TRBV9 and TRBJ2-1; D gene ambiguous. V lost 0 bases and J lost 0, with 7 bases in between. Germline V gives CDR1 SGDLS, CDR2 YYNGEE. The CDR3 runs to 15 residues. The CDR3 protein is CASSVDQLSYNEQFF. In DNA, the CDR3 is TGTGCCAGCAGCGTAGATCAGCTCTCCTACAATGAGCAGTTCTTC.

The V call is TRBV11-3, the J call TRBJ2-3; no clear D gene. V was cut by 5 bases and J by 14 bases, with 17 bases left in between. Per the germline V gene, CDR1 is SGHNT and CDR2 is YENEEA. The CDR3 sequence is 12 residues long. CDR3 coding DNA: TGTGCCAGCAGCCTTAATGACCAATACGCGTATTTT. Protein: CASSLNDQYAYF.

This clonotype has only a few counts. This chain links TRBV10-3 with TRBJ1-4; D is perhaps TRBD1 (5 bases). This CDR3 spans 13 amino acids. V shed 6 bases and J shed 6 bases, with 11 bases lying between them. The germline V gene encodes CDR1 ENHRY and CDR2 SYGVKD. The CDR3 DNA is TGTGCCATCAGGGGGGTTGGTGATGAAAAACTGTTTTTT. Protein product: CAIRGVGDEKLFF.

This clonotype showed up just a few times. V and J are TRBV29-1 and TRBJ2-7; no reliable D call. Trimming shortened V by 5 bases and J by 0 bases, and 11 bases separated the two germline ends. The germline CDR1 and CDR2 sequences are SQVTM and ANQGSEA. The CDR3 is 13 amino acids. DNA for the CDR3: TGCAGCGTTTCTCTACGGTCCTCCTACGAGCAGTACTTC. This codes for CSVSLRSSYEQYF.

On this clonotype: A junction end diverges from the germline sequence, so it may reflect a read error. The CDR3 DNA reads TGTGCCAGCAGGACTAGCGGCCTAGGTGCAGATACGGAGTATTTT. Translating gives CASRTSGLGADTEYF. The chain combines TRBV12-3 or TRBV12-4 with TRBJ2-3, with TRBD2 identical over 9 bases. The CDR3 contains 15 residues.

V is TRBV28 and J is TRBJ2-7; weak D call: TRBD2 (7 bases). CDR3 length: 17 amino acids. Germline values: CDR1 MDHEN, CDR2 SYDVKM. V lost 1 base and J lost 5, with 21 bases in between. CDR3 sequence (DNA): TGTGCCAGCAGTTTATTGGGGGGAGGGGGTATAACCCACGAGCAGTACTTC. Amino acids: CASSLLGGGGITHEQYF. Combining the CDR3 with reference TRBV28 and TRBJ2-7 gives the whole variable domain DVKVTQSSRYLVKRTGEKVFLECVQDMDHENMFWYRQDPGLGLRLIYFSYDVKMKEKGDIPEGYSVSREKKERFSLILESASTNQTSMYLCASSLLGGGGITHEQYFGPGTRLTVT.

This clonotype was counted between two and nine times. The chain combines TRBV7-2 with TRBJ1-2; no reliable D call. The CDR3 has 14 residues. Germline CDR1 is SGHTA and CDR2 is FQGNSA. With 0 bases removed from V and 5 bases from J, the gap between germline ends came to 10 bases. The CDR3 DNA reads TGTGCCAGCAGCTTAGCTGTACCTCTTTATGGCTACACCTTC. Protein sequence: CASSLAVPLYGYTF.

In this sample, this clonotype turned up a few times. The rearrangement uses TRBV7-2 and TRBJ2-2, with 10 bases fitting TRBD2. This CDR3 has 15 residues. Germline CDR1 SGHTA, CDR2 FQGNSA. Trimming cost V 6 bases and J 7 bases; bases outside gene matches: 8. The CDR3 nucleotides are TGTGCCAGCAGTCCCCGGACTAGCGGCGGCGGGGAGCTGTTTTTT. The encoded protein is CASSPRTSGGGELFF.

The CDR3 protein is CASSFGQASTDTQYF. CDR3 nucleotide sequence: TGTGCCAGCAGTTTTGGACAGGCCAGCACAGATACGCAGTATTTT. The chain has TRBV12-3 or TRBV12-4 and TRBJ2-3; 7 nucleotides agree with TRBD1. The CDR3 consists of 15 residues. J gave up 0 bases and V 3 bases, and 3 bases lay outside the gene matches.

This clonotype showed up just a few times. The chain employs TRBV6-6 and TRBJ2-5; no firm D call. The germline gives CDR1 MNHNY, CDR2 SVGAGI (reference sequence). CDR3 length equals 15 residues. The germline V and J ends were trimmed by 6 bases and 4 bases, with 18 bases remaining between them. CDR3 DNA: TGTGCCAGCAGGCTGCTGGGTTTTGGTCGAGAGACCCAGTACTTC. Protein sequence: CASRLLGFGRETQYF.

As for this clonotype: At one end the junction does not follow the germline gene, possibly because of a read error. V is TRBV7-3 and J is TRBJ2-1; no reliable D call. Germline CDR1 is SGHTA and CDR2 is FQGTGA. This CDR3 contains 12 residues. CDR3 region: CASSLSPNEQFF. The CDR3 DNA is TGTGCCAGCAGTTTAAGCCCAAATGAGCAGTTCTTC.

The rearrangement joins TRBV6-1 to TRBJ1-1, with D uncertain. Trimming cost V 8 bases and J 3 bases, with 16 bases left between them. Germline loops: CDR1 MNHNS, CDR2 SASEGT. The CDR3 covers 14 residues. DNA of the CDR3: TGTGCCAGCTGCCCCCCGCTCGATTACACTGAAGCTTTCTTT. The encoded protein is CASCPPLDYTEAFF.

V and J are TRBV5-5 and TRBJ2-7; unclear D gene. CDR1 is SGHKS and CDR2 is YYEKEE in the germline V gene (reference sequence). The V end lost 2 bases, the J end lost 2 bases, and 14 bases lay between the germline ends. CDR3 size: 15 residues. The CDR3, as DNA: TGTGCCAGCAGCTTCGGACCACACTCCCCCTACGAGCAGTACTTC. As protein: CASSFGPHSPYEQYF.

This clonotype showed up just once. V gene TRBV18 combines with J gene TRBJ2-7, with 7 nucleotides matching TRBD1. Looked up from germline, CDR1 is KGHSH and CDR2 is LQKENI. Germline trimming cut 6 bases from V and 4 bases from J; bases unmatched to any gene: 6. The CDR3 spans 13 residues. Here the CDR3 reads CASSTGQEYEQYF. CDR3 nucleotides: TGTGCCAGCTCCACAGGACAGGAGTACGAGCAGTACTTC.

The chain is built from TRBV5-1 and TRBJ2-3; 10 positions agree with TRBD1. Germline V gene lookup returns CDR1 SGHRS and CDR2 YFSETQ. The CDR3 spans 15 residues. V was clipped by 4 bases and J by 14 bases; unmatched bases: 16. CDR3 region: CASSPAGTGARYAYF. The CDR3 nucleotides read TGCGCCAGCAGCCCGGCCGGGACAGGGGCCAGATACGCGTATTTT.

This clonotype has a handful of counts. This chain uses TRBV10-3 with TRBJ1-6, with D hard to call. CDR1 and CDR2 from the germline V gene are ENHRY and SYGVKD. The CDR3 extends over 13 amino acids. V was cut by 0 bases and J by 11 bases, with 8 bases left in between. CDR3 coding DNA: TGTGCCATCAGTGAGTCGGAGATTCCACCCCTCCACTTT. Translation gives CAISESEIPPLHF.

This clonotype appeared a few times. This chain joins TRBV7-7 and TRBJ2-1; D is possibly TRBD2 (6 bases). CDR3 length equals 15 residues. CDR1 and CDR2 from the germline V gene are SSHAT and FNYEAQ (reference sequence). V gave up 5 bases and J gave up 7 bases, with 18 bases separating them. Written as DNA, the CDR3 is TGTGCCAGCAGCCTAGACGACGGGAGAATGAATGAGCAGTTCTTC. It is translated as CASSLDDGRMNEQFF.

The rearrangement joins TRBV29-1 to TRBJ1-1; a possible D gene is TRBD1 (5 bases). Germline V lookup: CDR1 SQVTM, CDR2 ANQGSEA. The ends were cut back, 2 bases at V and 8 bases at J, with 15 bases in the middle. There are 13 residues in the CDR3. The CDR3 DNA is TGCAGCGTTGAATGGGGGGTTCTTGGGGAAGCTTTCTTT. It encodes CSVEWGVLGEAFF.

As regards this clonotype: An end of the junction does not agree with germline; a read error may underlie this. V is TRBV7-2 and J is TRBJ2-3; TRBD2 might be the D (6 bases). The CDR3 has 14 amino acids. Germline V gene sequence: CDR1 SGHTA, CDR2 FQGNSA. The CDR3 loop is CASSRDFTTETQYF. The DNA of the CDR3 is TGTGCCAGCAGCCGGGACTTCACCACAGAGACGCAGTATTTT.

V is TRBV29-1 and J is TRBJ1-2; 10 bases match TRBD1. The germline V gene encodes CDR1 SQVTM and CDR2 ANQGSEA. J lost 8 bases, V lost 4 bases, and 4 bases had no gene match. The CDR3 extends over 12 amino acids. The CDR3: CSVGQGAGGYTF. The DNA of the CDR3 is TGCAGCGTTGGACAGGGGGCTGGAGGCTACACCTTC.

This clonotype showed up just once. J is TRBJ2-1 and V is TRBV12-3 or TRBV12-4, with unresolved D. Trimming left V 6 bases short and J 0 bases short, with 6 bases between. The CDR3 has 13 residues. CDR3 protein: CASRLLSYNEQFF. The CDR3 DNA follows: TGTGCCAGCAGACTTCTCTCCTACAATGAGCAGTTCTTC.

The chain links TRBV2 to TRBJ1-1; D gene uncertain. CDR1 is SNHLY and CDR2 is FYNNEI in the germline V gene. This CDR3 contains 15 residues. Trimming removed 0 bases at V and 8 bases at J, with 16 bases between. CDR3 nucleotide sequence: TGTGCCAGCAGTGAAGCGGCCCGGAGGTCCCCCGAAGCTTTCTTT. Translating gives CASSEAARRSPEAFF.

This clonotype has just a few counts. The chain couples TRBV3-1 to TRBJ1-4; D call uncertain. Trimming removed 3 bases at V and 1 base at J, with 9 bases between. Germline CDR1 reads LGHDT; CDR2 reads YNNKEL (reference sequence). The CDR3 contains 15 residues. The CDR3 spells CASSQPGITNEKLFF. DNA of the CDR3: TGTGCCAGCAGCCAGCCCGGCATAACTAATGAAAAACTGTTTTTT.

The V call is TRBV20-1, the J call TRBJ2-5, with a tentative D call TRBD2 (6 bases). V shed 5 bases and J shed 7 bases, with 20 bases lying between them. Looked up from germline, CDR1 is DFQATT and CDR2 is SNEGSKA (reference sequence). The CDR3 is made up of 14 amino acids. The CDR3 coding sequence is TGCAGTGCTCGACCACGGGGGAGAAAAGGGACCCAGTACTTC. It specifies CSARPRGRKGTQYF.

The V gene is TRBV18, the J gene TRBJ2-7; D perhaps matches TRBD2 (6 bases). V gave up 2 bases and J gave up 3 bases, with 17 bases separating them. This CDR3 has 16 residues. The germline gives CDR1 KGHSH, CDR2 LQKENI. The CDR3 loop is CASSPIPGSSGYEQYF. CDR3 in DNA: TGTGCCAGCTCACCAATCCCCGGGAGCTCAGGCTACGAGCAGTACTTC.